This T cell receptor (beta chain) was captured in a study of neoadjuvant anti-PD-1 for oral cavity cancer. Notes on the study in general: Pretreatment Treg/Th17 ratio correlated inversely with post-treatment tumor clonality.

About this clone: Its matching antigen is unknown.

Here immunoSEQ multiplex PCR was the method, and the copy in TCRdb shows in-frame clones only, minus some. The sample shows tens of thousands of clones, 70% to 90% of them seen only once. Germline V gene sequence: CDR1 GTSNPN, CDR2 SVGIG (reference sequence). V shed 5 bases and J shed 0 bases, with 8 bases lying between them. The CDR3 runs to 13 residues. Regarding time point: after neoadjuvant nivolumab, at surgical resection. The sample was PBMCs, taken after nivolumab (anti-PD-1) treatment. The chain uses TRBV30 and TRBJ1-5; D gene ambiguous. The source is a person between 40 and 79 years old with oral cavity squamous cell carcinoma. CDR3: CAWLTISNQPQHF. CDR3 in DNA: TGTGCCTGGCTGACCATTAGCAATCAGCCCCAGCATTTT.